One and the same sample provided the 24 T cell receptor beta chains below, sequenced in a study of radiation and T cells in renal cell carcinoma. The time point: baseline pretreatment blood. Treatment here: 15 Gy SBRT to primary tumor, nephrectomy 4 weeks later. Produced via immunoSEQ multiplex PCR; TCRdb's table is partial and in-frame only. The table includes 130,000 or so clones, approximately 87% detected once. The starting material was blood, obtained from a patient whose treatment included radiotherapy and nephrectomy. The receptors were sampled from a woman aged 45-60 years with renal cell carcinoma.

The chain uses TRBV7-2 and TRBJ1-5; 9 bases fit TRBD1. V was clipped by 4 bases and J by 4 bases; unmatched bases: 8. CDR1 and CDR2 from the germline V gene are SGHTA and FQGNSA. The CDR3 runs to 16 residues. CDR3 region: CASSSDLQGANQPQHF. CDR3 DNA: TGTGCCAGCAGCTCCGACTTACAGGGGGCAAATCAGCCCCAGCATTTT.

The rearrangement uses TRBV14 and TRBJ2-2; D remains ambiguous. V was trimmed by 1 base and J by 5 bases, leaving 5 bases between them. The germline CDR1 and CDR2 sequences are SGHDN and FVKESK. The CDR3 runs to 13 residues. Here the CDR3 reads CASSQVRTGELFF. The CDR3 DNA sequence: TGTGCCAGCAGCCAAGTTAGAACCGGGGAGCTGTTTTTT. Together with reference TRBV14 and TRBJ2-2, the CDR3 gives the full variable domain: EAGVTQFPSHSVIEKGQTVTLRCDPISGHDNLYWYRRVMGKEIKFLLHFVKESKQDESGMPNNRFLAERTGGTYSTLKVQPAELEDSGVYFCASSQVRTGELFFGEGSRLTVL.

Regarding this clone: The germline gene is not matched at one end of the junction; a read error may be the cause. The CDR3 region is CASSLNPGELFF. CDR3 coding DNA: TGCGCCAGCAGCTTGAACCCCGGGGAGCTGTTTTTT. This chain connects TRBV5-1 to TRBJ2-2; D gene ambiguous. Germline assignment: CDR1 SGHRS and CDR2 YFSETQ. This CDR3 is built from 12 residues.

DNA of the CDR3: TGCGCCAGCAGCTCAGGCAGGACGGACACTGAAGCTTTCTTT. This encodes CASSSGRTDTEAFF. The chain is built from TRBV10-2 and TRBJ1-1; D not certain. The V end lost 6 bases, the J end lost 3 bases, and 14 bases lay between the germline ends. The germline V gene has CDR1 WSHSY and CDR2 SAAADI. CDR3 size: 14 residues.

J is TRBJ2-7 and V is TRBV11-2, with TRBD2 identical over 11 bases. The germline V gene has CDR1 SGHAT and CDR2 FQNNGV. CDR3 size: 15 residues. V was clipped by 2 bases and J by 3 bases; unmatched bases: 3. The CDR3 region has the DNA TGTGCCAGCAGCTTATCCGGGACTAGCGGCTACGAGCAGTACTTC. It yields the protein CASSLSGTSGYEQYF.

The CDR3 region is CASSPRGGDGYGYTF. The CDR3, as DNA: TGTGCCAGCAGTCCTCGGGGAGGGGACGGCTATGGCTACACCTTC. The chain has TRBV27 and TRBJ1-2; D is possibly TRBD1 (5 bases). Germline V gene sequence: CDR1 MNHEY, CDR2 SMNVEV (reference sequence). CDR3 size: 15 residues. Between the trimmed V and J ends, which lost 5 bases and 4 bases, there was a span of 17 bases.

The chain has TRBV18 and TRBJ2-2, with D hard to call. Between the trimmed V and J ends, which lost 2 bases and 4 bases, there was a span of 14 bases. CDR1 is KGHSH, CDR2 LQKENI, per germline. This CDR3 has 16 amino acids. The DNA for the CDR3 is TGTGCCAGCTCACCATCGAGTCGGGCCCTCACCGGGGAGCTGTTTTTT. Translated: CASSPSSRALTGELFF.

The chain is built from TRBV6-1 and TRBJ1-1; 7 bases map to TRBD1. This CDR3 region has 13 residues. Germline V gene data show CDR1 as MNHNS and CDR2 as SASEGT. The junction had 4 bases not matched to a gene; V was cut back by 7 bases and J by 2 bases. The CDR3 region is CASKGTANTEAFF. CDR3 DNA: TGTGCCAGCAAGGGGACAGCAAACACTGAAGCTTTCTTT.

This clone was seen only a few times. This chain joins TRBV9 and TRBJ2-5; D is ambiguous. The CDR3 is made up of 16 amino acids. Germline CDR1 is SGDLS and CDR2 is YYNGEE. V dropped 3 bases and J dropped 2 bases, with 17 bases sitting between them. The chain's CDR3 is CASSASGSVIQETQYF. The CDR3 nucleotides are TGTGCCAGCAGCGCCTCCGGGTCAGTGATACAAGAGACCCAGTACTTC.

This chain links TRBV5-1 with TRBJ1-1, with D perhaps matching TRBD1 (6 bases). Germline assignment: CDR1 SGHRS and CDR2 YFSETQ. V was pared by 4 bases and J by 4 bases, with 14 bases between. This CDR3 contains 14 residues. The chain's CDR3 is CASSHREGGTEAFF. The CDR3 nucleotides read TGCGCCAGCAGCCACCGGGAGGGGGGCACTGAAGCTTTCTTT.

V usage is TRBV9 and J usage is TRBJ1-1; D is unresolved. CDR3 length: 13 amino acids. V lost 4 bases, J lost 2 bases, and 9 bases lay in between. Germline V gives CDR1 SGDLS, CDR2 YYNGEE. As DNA, the CDR3 is TGTGCCAGCAGCCGGACGGATAACACTGAAGCTTTCTTT. It specifies CASSRTDNTEAFF.

The V gene is TRBV4-3, the J gene TRBJ1-1, with TRBD1 as a possible D gene (5 bases). V was shortened by 0 bases and J by 4 bases, with 9 bases between the two germline ends. Germline lookup yields CDR1 LGHNA and CDR2 YSLEER. This CDR3 is 14 amino acids long. For the CDR3, the DNA is TGCGCCAGCAGCCAAGACAGGGAAGGCACTGAAGCTTTCTTT. Its translation is CASSQDREGTEAFF.

The V gene is TRBV10-3, the J gene TRBJ2-5; possible D gene TRBD2, 5 bases. The closer fit of TRBJ2-7 to the DNA end suggests the J call may be wrong. The V gene's germline CDR1 is ENHRY and CDR2 SYGVKD. The CDR3 spans 12 residues. CDR3 coding DNA: TGTGCCACAAGGGAGCTGGCCGACGAGCAGTACTTC. Translated, it gives CATRELADEQYF.

This clone was detected only a few times. V usage is TRBV7-2 and J usage is TRBJ2-7; D unresolved. The V end was cut by 7 bases, the J end by 12 bases, with 22 bases between. The CDR3 totals 13 residues. Germline V lookup: CDR1 SGHTA, CDR2 FQGNSA. The CDR3 sequence: CASTPNGAHPPYF. The DNA for the CDR3 is TGTGCCAGCACCCCAAACGGAGCGCACCCTCCGTACTTC.

The CDR3 region has the DNA TGTGCCAGCAGCTTTGGGTCACAAGAGACCCAGTACTTC. This sequence encodes CASSFGSQETQYF. The chain has TRBV5-6 and TRBJ2-5; D is unclear. The germline CDR1 and CDR2 sequences are SGHDT and YYEEEE. V dropped 2 bases and J dropped 2 bases, with 7 bases sitting between them. The CDR3 is made up of 13 amino acids.

The chain recombines TRBV5-6 with TRBJ2-1; D could derive from TRBD1 or TRBD2 (5 bases each). The V gene's germline CDR1 is SGHDT and CDR2 YYEEEE. V lost 4 bases and J 9 bases, leaving 17 bases between the germline ends. The CDR3 totals 14 residues. CDR3 residues: CASSRRNRLTEQFF. CDR3 nucleotide sequence: TGTGCCAGCAGCCGGAGGAACAGGTTGACTGAGCAGTTCTTC.

This sequence joins TRBV6-5 and TRBJ1-1; D perhaps matches TRBD1 (5 bases). Trimming shortened V by 4 bases and J by 5 bases, and 14 bases separated the two germline ends. The V gene's germline CDR1 is MNHEY and CDR2 SVGAGI. The CDR3 is made up of 14 amino acids. The CDR3 DNA reads as TGTGCCAGCAGTTTCTTCGGGGGGAGGACTGAAGCTTTCTTT. Protein: CASSFFGGRTEAFF.

This sequence joins TRBV14 and TRBJ2-1; D not certain. The V gene lost 3 bases and the J gene lost 7 bases, with 1 base spanning the gap. The germline CDR1 and CDR2 sequences are SGHDN and FVKESK. The CDR3 length is 10 residues. CDR3 sequence (DNA): TGTGCCAGCAGCCAGAATGAGCAGTTCTTC. Encoded protein: CASSQNEQFF.

The J gene is TRBJ2-7, the V gene TRBV19; 8 bases are a match to TRBD1. The CDR3 is made up of 13 amino acids. CDR1 and CDR2 (germline): LNHDA, SQIVND (reference sequence). V trimming: 10 bases; J trimming: 4 bases; junction bases outside the gene matches: 9. In nucleotides, the CDR3 is TGTGCCACGCAAGACAGGGGTTCGTACGAGCAGTACTTC. This translates into CATQDRGSYEQYF.

Many counts were recorded for this clone. V is TRBV30 and J is TRBJ2-7, with D tentatively TRBD2 (5 bases). This CDR3 contains 11 residues. Per the germline V gene, CDR1 is GTSNPN and CDR2 is SVGIG (reference sequence). Trimming stripped 7 bases from V and 10 bases from J, with 17 bases between. CDR3 bases: TGTGCCTCGGAGGCGGGCTTGGACCAGTACTTC. Translating it yields CASEAGLDQYF.

The chain couples TRBV19 to TRBJ2-1, with D perhaps TRBD2 (6 bases). Germline loops: CDR1 LNHDA, CDR2 SQIVND (reference sequence). The V gene lost 8 bases and the J gene lost 7 bases, with 15 bases spanning the gap. This CDR3 contains 13 residues. The DNA of the CDR3 is TGTGCCAGTGGCATCCAGGGAGGTAATGAGCAGTTCTTC. This codes for CASGIQGGNEQFF.

The chain joins TRBV6-5 to TRBJ1-1; no definite D call. Germline V CDR1 and CDR2: MNHEY, SVGAGI. The V and J ends lost 5 bases and 4 bases respectively, with 17 bases between them. CDR3 length: 15 residues. The CDR3 spells CASSHPALSGTEAFF. For the CDR3, the DNA is TGTGCCAGCAGTCACCCGGCCTTATCAGGCACTGAAGCTTTCTTT.

V is TRBV19 and J is TRBJ1-5; D unresolved. The V and J ends lost 6 bases and 5 bases respectively, with 11 bases between them. This CDR3 spans 13 amino acids. Germline loops: CDR1 LNHDA, CDR2 SQIVND (reference sequence). CDR3 bases: TGTGCCAGTAGCCCCTGGCACGATCAGCCCCAGCATTTT. Translating gives CASSPWHDQPQHF.

This clone came up a few times. This chain uses TRBV6-5 with TRBJ1-1, with 8 bases aligning to TRBD1. J lost 5 bases, V lost 4 bases, and 9 bases had no gene match. The V gene's germline CDR1 is MNHEY and CDR2 SVGAGI. The CDR3 is 15 amino acids. CDR3 residues: CASSLSRGRGTEAFF. The DNA of the CDR3 is TGTGCCAGCAGTTTAAGCAGGGGGCGCGGGACTGAAGCTTTCTTT.